Shown below are 6 T cell receptor beta chains from a single sample sequenced in a study of radiation and T cells in renal cell carcinoma (dated by TCRdb to 2019 to 2021). Interpreted using the paper, the time point label stands for: blood 2 weeks post-SBRT. The sample's treatment or condition, from its label and the paper: 15 Gy SBRT to primary tumor, nephrectomy 4 weeks later. Libraries came from the immunoSEQ multiplex PCR assay. As stored in TCRdb, this immuneACCESS dataset retains in-frame rearrangements with V and J assigned. A fraction of the clones does not appear; measured against another copy, unresolved V genes explain less than half of the discrepancy, and the remainder lacks a known reason. The sample includes 160,000 or so clones, with approximately 88% observed a single time. The ten largest clones capture around 13% of the sample. The source was blood, collected from a patient whose treatment included radiotherapy and nephrectomy. The receptors shown here come from a woman aged 50 to 60 with renal cell carcinoma.

Written as DNA, the CDR3 is TGTGCCATCAGTGCCGGACAGGACCAAGAGACCCAGTACTTC. Encoded protein: CAISAGQDQETQYF. The chain employs TRBV10-3 and TRBJ2-5; 7 bases match TRBD1. Germline trimming cut 4 bases from V and 0 bases from J; bases unmatched to any gene: 2. The CDR3 is 14 residues long. In germline, CDR1 is ENHRY, CDR2 SYGVKD.

V usage is TRBV9 and J usage is TRBJ2-5, with 10 bases matching TRBD2. The CDR3 contains 16 residues. CDR1 and CDR2 from the germline V gene are SGDLS and YYNGEE. Losses at the gene ends were 0 bases for V and 0 bases for J; bases not matched to a gene: 2. CDR3 coding DNA: TGTGCCAGCAGCGTAGATAGCGGGGGGTACCAAGAGACCCAGTACTTC. It yields the protein CASSVDSGGYQETQYF. Variable domain in full (rest from reference TRBV9 and TRBJ2-5): DSGVTQTPKHLITATGQRVTLRCSPRSGDLSVYWYQQSLDQGLQFLIQYYNGEERAKGNILERFSAQQFPDLHSELNLSSLELGDSALYFCASSVDSGGYQETQYFGPGTRLLVL.

CDR3 protein: CASSVGGVGNTQYF. CDR3 sequence (DNA): TGTGCCAGCAGCGTAGGAGGGGTCGGGAATACGCAGTATTTT. The J gene is TRBJ2-3, the V gene TRBV9, with D perhaps TRBD1 or TRBD2 (5 bases each). This CDR3 spans 14 amino acids. Germline CDR1 SGDLS, CDR2 YYNGEE. With 0 bases removed from V and 7 bases from J, the gap between germline ends came to 12 bases. The full variable domain, with the rest looked up from reference TRBV9 and TRBJ2-3, is DSGVTQTPKHLITATGQRVTLRCSPRSGDLSVYWYQQSLDQGLQFLIQYYNGEERAKGNILERFSAQQFPDLHSELNLSSLELGDSALYFCASSVGGVGNTQYFGPGTRLTVL.

The chain employs TRBV9 and TRBJ2-2, with 14 bases aligning to TRBD2. Per the germline V gene, CDR1 is SGDLS and CDR2 is YYNGEE. V shed 4 bases, J shed 4 bases, and the junction held 6 bases outside the gene matches. The CDR3 totals 17 residues. The CDR3 reads CASSSPTSGGGTGELFF. CDR3 coding DNA: TGTGCCAGCAGCTCGCCGACTAGCGGGGGGGGCACCGGGGAGCTGTTTTTT.

The gene calls are TRBV6-1 and TRBJ2-6; D is unresolved. Germline lookup yields CDR1 MNHNS and CDR2 SASEGT. This CDR3 has 15 amino acids. Trimming stripped 3 bases from V and 4 bases from J, with 10 bases between. Here the CDR3 reads CASSERQPGANVLTF. For the CDR3, the DNA is TGTGCCAGCAGTGAGCGCCAGCCAGGGGCCAACGTCCTGACTTTC.

In nucleotides, the CDR3 is TGTGCCACCAGCAGAGATACGGGACAGCCCAATTCACCCCTCCACTTT. Its translation is CATSRDTGQPNSPLHF. The genes are TRBV15 and TRBJ1-6, with TRBD1 matching 7 bases. V was clipped by 0 bases and J by 7 bases; unmatched bases: 6. The V gene's germline CDR1 is LNHNV and CDR2 YYDKDF (reference sequence). This CDR3 contains 16 residues.